The 30 T cell receptor beta chains listed next were all sequenced from one sample in a study of identical twins. TCRdb reprocessed the 5' RACE reads via MiXCR and lists one record per CDR3 protein. The sample shows 1,800,000 or so distinct CDR3 sequences, less than 35% of them seen only once. Specimen: cord blood. These TCRs come from a newborn girl in good health.

This clonotype has only a few counts. The V and J genes are TRBV19 and TRBJ2-3; D is possibly TRBD2 (5 bases). V was trimmed by 5 bases and J by 2 bases, leaving 11 bases between them. CDR3 length: 14 amino acids. Germline values: CDR1 LNHDA, CDR2 SQIVND (reference sequence). The CDR3 loop is CASSVTRYTDTQYF. The CDR3 DNA sequence: TGTGCCAGTAGTGTCACTAGGTACACAGATACGCAGTATTTT. Drawing the rest from reference TRBV19 and TRBJ2-3, the complete variable domain is DGGITQSPKYLFRKEGQNVTLSCEQNLNHDAMYWYRQDPGQGLRLIYYSQIVNDFQKGDIAEGYSVSREKKESFPLTVTSAQKNPTAFYLCASSVTRYTDTQYFGPGTRLTVL.

The chain is built from TRBV2 and TRBJ2-3; D perhaps matches TRBD2 (5 bases). This CDR3 spans 18 amino acids. CDR1 and CDR2 from the germline V gene are SNHLY and FYNNEI. Trimming cost V 4 bases and J 3 bases, with 23 bases left between them. The CDR3 spells CASSGRRLAQVGTDTQYF. The DNA for the CDR3 is TGTGCCAGCAGTGGGAGGAGGCTAGCCCAGGTCGGTACAGATACGCAGTATTTT.

CDR3 residues: CASSLEREWNEQYF. The CDR3 DNA follows: TGCGCCAGCAGCTTGGAGCGGGAATGGAACGAGCAGTACTTC. J is TRBJ2-5 and V is TRBV5-1, with 7 nucleotides matching TRBD2. Gene TRBJ2-7 matches the end of the DNA better, so the J call may be wrong. The CDR3 is 14 residues long. Looked up from germline, CDR1 is SGHRS and CDR2 is YFSETQ.

The rearrangement links TRBV3-1 to TRBJ2-2, with D possibly TRBD2 on 6 matching bases. V was shortened by 2 bases and J by 2 bases, with 15 bases between the two germline ends. CDR1 is LGHDT, CDR2 YNNKEL, per germline (reference sequence). The length of the CDR3 is 17 residues. In nucleotides, the CDR3 is TGTGCCAGCAGCCAACCGCCGGGACTTATAAACACCGGGGAGCTGTTTTTT. This translates into CASSQPPGLINTGELFF.

In its sample, this clonotype was seen many times. J is TRBJ2-7 and V is TRBV7-2; 9 bases line up with TRBD2. J gave up 0 bases and V 5 bases, and 8 bases lay outside the gene matches. Germline-derived CDR1 and CDR2 are SGHTA and FQGNSA. The CDR3 length is 16 residues. The CDR3 DNA sequence: TGTGCCAGCAGCGCTAGCGGGAATCTAGTCTCCTACGAGCAGTACTTC. Its protein is CASSASGNLVSYEQYF.

The genes are TRBV4-3 and TRBJ1-2; a possible D gene is TRBD1 (5 bases). Germline CDR1 is LGHNA and CDR2 is YSLEER. This CDR3 is built from 15 residues. V was pared by 0 bases and J by 6 bases, with 14 bases between. CDR3 in amino acids: CASSQEFQGSHGYTF. CDR3 coding DNA: TGCGCCAGCAGCCAAGAGTTCCAGGGCTCTCATGGCTACACCTTC.

V is TRBV5-1 and J is TRBJ2-1; D might be TRBD2 (6 bases). Germline V CDR1 and CDR2: SGHRS, YFSETQ. The germline V and J ends were trimmed by 4 bases and 8 bases, with 16 bases remaining between them. This CDR3 spans 14 amino acids. CDR3 protein: CASSRKGLPDEQFF. CDR3 DNA: TGCGCCAGCAGCCGAAAGGGACTTCCAGATGAGCAGTTCTTC.

This chain connects TRBV6-6 to TRBJ2-7; D may be TRBD1 or TRBD2 (7 bases each). Trimming took off 5 bases at V and 3 bases at J, with 14 bases between the two ends. Germline-derived CDR1 and CDR2 are MNHNY and SVGAGI (reference sequence). The CDR3 loop spans 14 amino acids. CDR3 coding DNA: TGTGCCAGCAGTAAACCAGGGGGGGTCTACGAGCAGTACTTC. Protein sequence: CASSKPGGVYEQYF.

This chain connects TRBV20-1 to TRBJ2-5; D gene ambiguous. The assigned J gene may be wrong: the sequence end matches TRBJ2-7 better. The germline V gene has CDR1 DFQATT and CDR2 SNEGSKA (reference sequence). The CDR3 has 13 amino acids. In DNA form, the CDR3 reads TGCAGTGCTAGTCCCCGGGTCGTGGGCGAGCAGTACTTC. This gives the protein CSASPRVVGEQYF.

The rearrangement joins TRBV2 to TRBJ1-5; 11 bases agree with TRBD1. Unmatched junction bases numbered 3, after V lost 4 bases and J lost 7 bases. This CDR3 is built from 14 residues. In germline, CDR1 is SNHLY, CDR2 FYNNEI. This CDR3 reads CASSGTGGRQPQHF. Written as DNA, the CDR3 is TGTGCCAGCAGTGGGACAGGGGGCCGGCAGCCCCAGCATTTT.

This clonotype was observed a handful of times. The CDR3 loop reads CASSLEWPFTDTQYF. The CDR3 bases are TGCGCCAGCAGCTTGGAATGGCCCTTCACAGATACGCAGTATTTT. The V gene is TRBV5-1, the J gene TRBJ2-3; D uncertain. V gave up 0 bases and J gave up 2 bases, with 10 bases separating them. The CDR3 totals 15 residues. Germline V CDR1 and CDR2: SGHRS, YFSETQ.

This clonotype has a count of ten or more. The V call is TRBV20-1, the J call TRBJ2-3; 8 positions match TRBD2. The CDR3 covers 16 residues. V trimming: 1 base; J trimming: 2 bases; junction bases outside the gene matches: 8. From germline, CDR1 is DFQATT and CDR2 SNEGSKA (reference sequence). CDR3 in amino acids: CSARVAGTRVTDTQYF. In DNA, the CDR3 is TGCAGTGCTAGAGTAGCCGGGACTAGGGTCACAGATACGCAGTATTTT.

The V call is TRBV6-6, the J call TRBJ2-3, with D perhaps TRBD1 or TRBD2 (5 bases each). With 2 bases removed from V and 5 bases from J, the gap between germline ends came to 8 bases. Germline lookup yields CDR1 MNHNY and CDR2 SVGAGI (reference sequence). The length of the CDR3 is 13 residues. This CDR3 is CASSYEGKDTQYF. CDR3 bases: TGTGCCAGCAGTTACGAGGGGAAAGATACGCAGTATTTT.

The chain has TRBV20-1 and TRBJ2-3; 8 bases are shared with TRBD2. Germline CDR1 DFQATT, CDR2 SNEGSKA (reference sequence). The CDR3 loop spans 15 amino acids. V trimming: 6 bases; J trimming: 2 bases; junction bases outside the gene matches: 10. This CDR3 is CSATGLAGVTDTQYF. CDR3 DNA: TGCAGTGCCACGGGCCTAGCGGGCGTCACAGATACGCAGTATTTT.

This clonotype was detected a few times. The chain uses TRBV20-1 and TRBJ2-7; D is possibly TRBD2 (6 bases). The better agreement between TRBJ2-4 and the DNA end casts doubt on the J call. Germline CDR1 is DFQATT and CDR2 is SNEGSKA (reference sequence). This CDR3 has 12 amino acids. The CDR3 reads CSARRGMNIQYF. For the CDR3, the DNA is TGCAGTGCTCGGCGGGGTATGAACATTCAGTACTTC.

V usage is TRBV4-1 and J usage is TRBJ2-1; D not resolved. This CDR3 spans 14 amino acids. Between the trimmed V and J ends, which lost 2 bases and 12 bases, there was a span of 17 bases. The germline CDR1 and CDR2 sequences are MGHRA and YSYEKL. This chain's CDR3 is CASSQPTAGTGQFF. The CDR3 bases are TGCGCCAGCAGCCAACCCACAGCAGGAACGGGGCAGTTCTTC.

The V call is TRBV5-1, the J call TRBJ2-4; D is unresolved. V dropped 0 bases and J dropped 0 bases, with 4 bases sitting between them. The V gene's germline CDR1 is SGHRS and CDR2 YFSETQ. The CDR3 length is 14 residues. As DNA, the CDR3 is TGCGCCAGCAGCTTGGAGACAGCCAAAAACATTCAGTACTTC. Protein product: CASSLETAKNIQYF. The entire variable domain, with the rest obtained from reference TRBV5-1 and TRBJ2-4, is as follows: KAGVTQTPRYLIKTRGQQVTLSCSPISGHRSVSWYQQTPGQGLQFLFEYFSETQRNKGNFPGRFSGRQFSNSRSEMNVSTLELGDSALYLCASSLETAKNIQYFGAGTRLSVL.

This clonotype has more than one count but fewer than ten. The rearrangement uses TRBV20-1 and TRBJ2-3; D might be TRBD2 (7 bases). CDR1 and CDR2 from the germline V gene are DFQATT and SNEGSKA (reference sequence). The CDR3 extends over 15 amino acids. Trimming pared 6 bases from V and 4 bases from J, leaving 20 bases between. CDR3 nucleotide sequence: TGCAGTGCCTCCTTCGTGGGGGGGGCGGCAGATACGCAGTATTTT. The encoded protein is CSASFVGGAADTQYF.

The CDR3 DNA follows: TGTGCCATCAGTGAAAGGCTAGCGGTGGGCAATGAGCAGTACTTC. This translates into CAISERLAVGNEQYF. The rearrangement joins TRBV10-3 to TRBJ2-5; 7 nucleotides agree with TRBD2. CDR1 and CDR2 (germline): ENHRY, SYGVKD. V lost 3 bases to trimming and J lost 11 bases; unmatched junction nucleotides: 15. The length of the CDR3 is 15 residues.

The V and J genes are TRBV2 and TRBJ2-5, with 11 bases matching TRBD1. Trimming cost V 5 bases and J 13 bases; bases outside gene matches: 12. The germline V gene has CDR1 SNHLY and CDR2 FYNNEI. The CDR3 is 14 residues long. CDR3 residues: CASSWPGQGDIRYF. The CDR3 nucleotides are TGTGCCAGCAGTTGGCCGGGACAGGGGGACATTCGGTACTTC. Based on the CDR3 plus reference TRBV2 and TRBJ2-5, the full variable domain is EPEVTQTPSHQVTQMGQEVILRCVPISNHLYFYWYRQILGQKVEFLVSFYNNEISEKSEIFDDQFSVERPDGSNFTLKIRSTKLEDSAMYFCASSWPGQGDIRYFGPGTRLLVL.

The sample holds a few counts of this clonotype. J is TRBJ2-3 and V is TRBV28; perhaps D is TRBD1 or TRBD2 (5 bases each). CDR1 is MDHEN, CDR2 SYDVKM, per germline. Trimming removed 5 bases from V and 3 bases from J, with 18 bases in between. The CDR3 runs to 16 residues. The CDR3: CASSQGHLGETDTQYF. The CDR3, as DNA: TGTGCCAGCAGTCAAGGCCATTTAGGGGAGACAGATACGCAGTATTTT.

Concerning this clonotype: Since a much larger clone is just one base distant, this may be a read error. This chain connects TRBV10-3 to TRBJ2-1, with 8 bases aligning to TRBD2. J gave up 5 bases and V 3 bases, and 9 bases lay outside the gene matches. CDR3 length: 16 residues. Germline-derived CDR1 and CDR2 are ENHRY and SYGVKD. CDR3 in amino acids: CAISDERGQIHNEQFF. CDR3 coding DNA: TGTGCCATCAGTGATGAGCGGGGGCAGATCCACAATGAGCAGTTCTTC.

This clonotype was seen a handful of times. J is TRBJ1-2 and V is TRBV2; D perhaps matches TRBD1 (5 bases). CDR3 size: 14 residues. In germline, CDR1 is SNHLY, CDR2 FYNNEI. Trimming pared 7 bases from V and 11 bases from J, leaving 23 bases between. The CDR3, as DNA: TGTGCCAGCAATCTCTTCCGGACAAAAGAAATGTACACCTTC. It is translated as CASNLFRTKEMYTF.

V usage is TRBV10-1 and J usage is TRBJ2-1; 14 bases line up with TRBD2. V dropped 0 bases and J dropped 10; count of bases not matched to a gene: 8. The V gene's germline CDR1 is WNHNN and CDR2 SYGVQD (reference sequence). The CDR3 is made up of 17 amino acids. CDR3 loop: CASSESRGLAGGEEQFF. The CDR3 nucleotides are TGCGCCAGCAGTGAGTCGAGAGGACTAGCGGGGGGCGAGGAGCAGTTCTTC.

The V and J genes are TRBV20-1 and TRBJ2-1, with 10 bases lining up with TRBD2. Trimming at V came to 1 base and at J to 5 bases, leaving 8 bases not matched to a gene. The CDR3 spans 16 residues. Germline V gene data show CDR1 as DFQATT and CDR2 as SNEGSKA (reference sequence). CDR3 sequence (DNA): TGCAGTGCTAGAGCCTTGAGAAGCGGGGGGGACAATGAGCAGTTCTTC. Translation gives CSARALRSGGDNEQFF.

The chain uses TRBV7-2 and TRBJ2-1; the D gene is possibly TRBD1 (6 bases). The J call may not be correct, given that the DNA end is closer to TRBJ2-7. The CDR3 has 15 residues. The V gene's germline CDR1 is SGHTA and CDR2 FQGNSA. CDR3: CASSLGGWGPYEQYF. CDR3 nucleotides: TGTGCCAGCAGCTTAGGGGGGTGGGGGCCCTACGAGCAGTACTTC.

This chain links TRBV20-1 with TRBJ2-7; tentative D call: TRBD2 (5 bases). Germline V gene data show CDR1 as DFQATT and CDR2 as SNEGSKA (reference sequence). There are 15 residues in the CDR3. With 1 base removed from V and 2 bases from J, the gap between germline ends came to 15 bases. The CDR3 spells CSARALTSYPYEQYF. In nucleotides, the CDR3 is TGCAGTGCTAGAGCCCTTACTAGTTATCCCTACGAGCAGTACTTC.

J is TRBJ1-4 and V is TRBV2, with D tentatively TRBD1 (5 bases). Trimming took 7 bases from V and 5 from J, leaving 17 bases between them. There are 15 residues in the CDR3. The germline CDR1 and CDR2 sequences are SNHLY and FYNNEI. The CDR3 DNA reads as TGTGCCAGCAACCCCAATGGGGCGGCGAATGAAAAACTGTTTTTT. Translated: CASNPNGAANEKLFF.

The gene calls are TRBV20-1 and TRBJ2-2, with D possibly TRBD1 on 5 matching bases. CDR1 is DFQATT, CDR2 SNEGSKA, per germline (reference sequence). V lost 4 bases and J 3 bases, leaving 9 bases between the germline ends. This CDR3 contains 13 residues. CDR3 residues: CSAKAGYTGELFF. The CDR3 DNA is TGCAGTGCTAAGGCAGGGTACACCGGGGAGCTGTTTTTT.

This chain uses TRBV20-1 with TRBJ2-1, with D tentatively TRBD1 or TRBD2 (6 bases each). V lost 1 base and J lost 2, with 21 bases in between. The CDR3 spans 18 residues. Germline CDR1 and CDR2: DFQATT and SNEGSKA (reference sequence). The CDR3 protein is CSARGLGQAGTTYNEQFF. In DNA form, the CDR3 reads TGCAGTGCTAGAGGCCTGGGGCAGGCGGGGACAACCTACAATGAGCAGTTCTTC.